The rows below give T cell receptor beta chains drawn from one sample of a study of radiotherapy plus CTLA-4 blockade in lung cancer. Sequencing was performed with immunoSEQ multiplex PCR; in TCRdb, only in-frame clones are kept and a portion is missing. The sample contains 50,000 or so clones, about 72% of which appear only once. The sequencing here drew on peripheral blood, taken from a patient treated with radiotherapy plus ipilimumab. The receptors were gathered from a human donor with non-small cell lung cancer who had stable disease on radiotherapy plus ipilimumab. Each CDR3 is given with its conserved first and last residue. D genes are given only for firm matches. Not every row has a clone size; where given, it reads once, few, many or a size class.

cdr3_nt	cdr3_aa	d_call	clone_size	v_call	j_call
TGTGCCAGCAGCCAAGATAGCAGGGGGAACACTGAAGCTTTCTTT	CASSQDSRGNTEAFF	-	-	TRBV4-2	TRBJ1-1
TGTGCCAGCAGCTTAGAAAAATGGGGTTATGGCTACACCTTC	CASSLEKWGYGYTF	-	-	TRBV7-2	TRBJ1-2
TGTGCCAGCAGTTACGGTCGGGGGAAGTTATCAGATACGCAGTATTTT	CASSYGRGKLSDTQYF	-	-	TRBV6-5	TRBJ2-3
TGCGCCAGCAGCTTGCCCCAAAGCCCCTACAATGAGCAGTTCTTC	CASSLPQSPYNEQFF	-	-	TRBV5-1	TRBJ2-1
TGTGCCAGCAGCCAGACAATATCACCGGGACGCCCCTACGAGCAGTACTTC	CASSQTISPGRPYEQYF	-	-	TRBV7-9	TRBJ2-7
TGTGCCAGCAGCCTGACACCGCATGTTAGTGGTGAGCAGTTCTTC	CASSLTPHVSGEQFF	-	-	TRBV7-3	TRBJ2-1
TGTGCCCCGGGACAGCATAATAATTCACCCCTCCACTTT	CAPGQHNNSPLHF	-	-	TRBV21-1	TRBJ1-6
TGTGCCAGCAGTCGACAGGGCGGTAACTATGGCTACACCTTC	CASSRQGGNYGYTF	TRBD1	few	TRBV10-3	TRBJ1-2
TGTGCCAGCAGCGGGATGAACACTGAAGCTTTCTTT	CASSGMNTEAFF	-	-	TRBV6-6	TRBJ1-1
TGTGCCAGCAGCGTAGAATCCAGGAAGGAAGAGACCCAGTACTTC	CASSVESRKEETQYF	-	-	TRBV9	TRBJ2-5
TGCGCCAGCAGCTTGGGGTCGGGACAGCTATACACTGAAGCTTTCTTT	CASSLGSGQLYTEAFF	TRBD1	-	TRBV5-1	TRBJ1-1
TGTGCCTGGATGTACTCCATCAACACCGGGGAGCTGTTTTTT	CAWMYSINTGELFF	-	-	TRBV30	TRBJ2-2
TGTGCCAGCTCCCCAACGGACTATGGCTACACCTTC	CASSPTDYGYTF	-	-	TRBV18	TRBJ1-2
TGTGCCAGCAGCCCCCCGGGAGGTTACTATGGCTACACCTTC	CASSPPGGYYGYTF	-	once	TRBV7-8	TRBJ1-2
TGTGCCAGCAGTTTAGGACCTAATCTCATGAACACTGAAGCTTTCTTT	CASSLGPNLMNTEAFF	-	-	TRBV6-5	TRBJ1-1
TGTGCCAGTAGTGTTCGGGACGGCCCCTACGAGCAGTACTTC	CASSVRDGPYEQYF	-	-	TRBV19	TRBJ2-7
TGTGCCAGTAGTACTCGGGACAGAATTAGCACAGATACGCAGTATTTT	CASSTRDRISTDTQYF	TRBD1	-	TRBV19	TRBJ2-3
TGTGCCAGCAGCCAAGTCCCGGCAGTAAGGGGCTACACCTTC	CASSQVPAVRGYTF	-	-	TRBV14	TRBJ1-2
TGCGCCAGCAGCGGCCCGGGACGGGAGAACACCGGGGAGCTGTTTTTT	CASSGPGRENTGELFF	-	-	TRBV5-1	TRBJ2-2
TGCGCCAGCAGTGTGTCGGGTCCCGGGGAGCTGTTTTTT	CASSVSGPGELFF	-	-	TRBV10-1	TRBJ2-2
TGTGCCAGCAGTTTACTGGCAGTCCTCCCCACAGATACGCAGTATTTT	CASSLLAVLPTDTQYF	-	-	TRBV27	TRBJ2-3
TGCGCCAGCAGGCGTAGCACAGATACGCAGTATTTT	CASRRSTDTQYF	-	-	TRBV5-1	TRBJ2-3
TGTGCCAGCAGCCCAGGACTTAGCAATCAGCCCCAGCATTTT	CASSPGLSNQPQHF	-	-	TRBV5-5	TRBJ1-5
TGTGCCATCAGTTTGGACGGGGACTATGGCTACACCTTC	CAISLDGDYGYTF	-	-	TRBV10-3	TRBJ1-2
TGCGCCAGCAGCTTGGCTGCCGGGACAGGGGGCAGGAGGGAGCTGTTTTTT	CASSLAAGTGGRRELFF	TRBD1	few	TRBV5-1	TRBJ2-2
TGTGCCAGCAGCGCCCTGTCTGGAGTCCAAGAGACCCAGTACTTC	CASSALSGVQETQYF	-	-	TRBV6-1	TRBJ2-5
TGTGCCAGCAGTTGGACAGGGGGCTTCACTGAAGCTTTCTTT	CASSWTGGFTEAFF	TRBD1	-	TRBV28	TRBJ1-1
TGTGCCAGCAGTGGGGGGGCTGTTCAGCCCCAGCATTTT	CASSGGAVQPQHF	-	-	TRBV6-1	TRBJ1-5
TGTGCCAGTAGAATGTCCCGGACGGACAATGGCTACACCTTC	CASRMSRTDNGYTF	-	-	TRBV19	TRBJ1-2
TGTGCCAGCAGCTTGGGATTGGATTCACCCCTCCACTTT	CASSLGLDSPLHF	-	-	TRBV11-3	TRBJ1-6
TGTGCCAGCAGCCCCATGGCGGGGGGGCCCGGGGAGCTGTTTTTT	CASSPMAGGPGELFF	TRBD2	-	TRBV7-2	TRBJ2-2